This paragraph covers one TCR beta chain sequence. Its antigen specificity is not known. No base-level quality is on record; no much larger clone is a single base apart. Buffy coats from 35 to 40 blood donors, supplied by the Finnish Red Cross blood service, were used as healthy controls. All TCR-sequenced material derived from peripheral blood: patient blood samples and healthy donor buffy coats. Peripheral blood mononuclear cells were isolated by Ficoll-Hypaque gradient centrifugation. Magnetic purification was used to isolate CD4+ cells from the buffy coats of the healthy controls. Genomic DNA was extracted with the Gentra Puregene Cell and Tissue kit and quantified on a Qubit 2.0 fluorometer. The immunoSEQ assay at survey resolution was applied to genomic DNA for sequencing of TCRbeta rearrangements. On the authors' methods: A lowest detectable productive clonotype frequency of 2.59 x 10-5 was observed in the TCR sequencing data. Only productive TCRbeta rearrangements, meaning sequences that were complete and in-frame, were kept for the analyses. Sample clonality was computed as Simpson clonality in the immunoSEQ Analyzer version 3.0. Based on frequency, clones were grouped as very rare, small, medium, large (1-20%) or hyperexpanded (>20%). Generation probabilities were estimated with OLGA 1.2.3, V-gene circos plots were made with VDJtools, specificities were looked up in VDJdb, and CDR3 motifs were identified with GLIPH. Sourced from immuneACCESS, this table was stored by TCRdb with only in-frame sequences that have V and J called. A share of the clones is absent; for the studies checked, an unresolved V gene accounts for under half, and the remainder has no known explanation. V and J calls and clone size follow that table, whereas D and trimming were derived from the DNA. The sample profile shows fewer than 40,000 clones; approximately 91% of them were found once. 0.41% of the sample comes from the top ten.

The data were taken from a study of STAT5B mutations in CD4+ large granular lymphocyte leukemia (dated by TCRdb to between 2021 and 2024). With regard to the full study: Among the healthy controls, the CDR3 'QG' motif was associated with a particular HLA allele. The study compared the TCRbeta repertoires of patients with CD4+ T-cell large granular lymphocyte leukemia against the TCRbeta repertoires of healthy blood donors. Flow cytometry on FACSCanto II or FACSVerse confirmed that purified fractions exceeded 95% purity among lymphocytes.

From the germline V gene, CDR1 is MDHEN and CDR2 is SYDVKM. The CDR3 starts with the cysteine, ends with the phenylalanine, and has 16 residues. The kept DNA is CDR3 alone, 48 bases in frame from the first base. V and J lose 6 bases and 3 bases, and a span of 19 bases separates them. The research as a whole found: Compared with healthy CD4+ repertoires, CD4-sorted patient repertoires appeared more clonal, and this difference remained even after the putative leukemic clones were removed. Enrichment of TRBV06-family usage was observed among the top patient clones (8/27) relative to healthy controls (2/35). The data were not HLA-matched, and the relatively small sample size could explain the higher clonality seen in CD4+ compared with CD8+ T-LGLL. Main leukemic clonotypes were private to each patient, although roughly 25% of the main leukemic clonotypes were found at low frequency in the non-leukemic repertoires of other patients.

Recombination linked TRBV28 to TRBJ2-3; tentative D gene TRBD2, with 6 bases matching. The source of this sequence is a human donor in good health. Specimen: CD4+ T cells from blood buffy coats. The CDR3 region reads CASSLAGPLGTDTQYF. The DNA sequence reads TGTGCCAGCAGCCTCGCGGGACCCCTAGGGACAGATACGCAGTATTTT.